This T cell receptor (beta chain) is from a study of TIL therapy for anti-PD-1-resistant metastatic lung cancer (dated by TCRdb to the early 2020s). Background on the whole study: Tumors were harvested before any PD-1/PD-L1 blockade; patients then received nivolumab, and those progressing received lymphodepletion, expanded TIL infusion and IL-2. The cohort was predominantly lung adenocarcinoma, with a few EGFR-mutant and two ALK-rearranged tumors, and half of patients were current or former smokers. Tumor and peripheral blood T cell receptor beta sequencing was used to track clonotypes across tumor, expanded TIL product and serial blood samples. Across the cohort, whole-exome sequencing showed a median non-synonymous tumor mutation burden of roughly 1.5 mutations per megabase. Among the enrolled patients, the median age was approximately 56 years (range roughly 35-75), and the median tumor PD-L1 proportion score was roughly 6.4%. Broad study findings and their caveats: Clonotypes from the infused TIL partially replaced the baseline peripheral repertoire and then declined over months, and persistence showed no apparent association with response. The study protocol defined all tumor marker inferences as exploratory. Generalizability was limited because the cohort was highly selected, with more treatment-naive, never-smoker and oncogene-addicted patients included than is typical.

The immunoSEQ v3 hsTCRB kit was used to amplify TCR beta CDR3 regions from genomic DNA through bias-controlled multiplex PCR. TCR libraries were sequenced on an Illumina NextSeq 500 to 1.5 million to 2.5 million read pairs for survey level or 5-6 million for deep level. For the original study's pipeline: V, D and J genes were assigned, non-productive sequences were removed, and clonality was reported by immunoSEQ Analyzer software. Repertoires were compared by productive Simpson clonality and by the Morisita overlap index of productive TRB rearrangements between infused TIL and blood. For each clone in blood, the absolute clonotype count was estimated by multiplying the lymphocyte count by the CD3+ fraction and by the clone's productive frequency. This immuneACCESS table, as held by TCRdb, lists in-frame sequences with V and J called but not all clones. Of the missing ones, under half trace to an unresolved V gene in checked studies; the others have no known cause. That table gives V, J and clone size, and the DNA gave D and trimming. A total of some 50,000 clones appear in this sample, roughly 78% of them only once. The leading ten clones occupy roughly 15% of the sample.

About this clone itself: Its antigen remains unidentified. No base qualities exist here, and no much larger clone lies one base off it.

The V and J ends are trimmed by 4 bases and 5 bases, leaving 15 bases between them. The germline V gene (reference sequence) yields GTSNPN for CDR1 and SVGIG for CDR2. There are 13 amino acids in the CDR3, from cysteine to phenylalanine inclusive. Of all the DNA, just the CDR3 is kept, 39 bases in frame from base 1. The sample's time point label, in plain terms: pre-treatment sample, taken before nivolumab and TIL therapy. A phase I trial run at two centers enrolled adults with stage 4 NSCLC between October 2017 and 2020. The samples were obtained from a phase I trial that was single-arm and open-label and tested tumor-infiltrating lymphocyte therapy combined with nivolumab in advanced non-small cell lung cancer. Blood mononuclear cells were isolated from EDTA tubes by Ficoll gradient and were snap-frozen as pellets, and DNA was extracted with a Qiagen mini-prep kit.

The chain is assembled from TRBV30 and TRBJ2-7; there is no confident call for the D gene. Sequences were derived from blood, sampled at baseline. The receptor comes from a man aged 65-85 years with non-small cell lung cancer. The DNA reads as follows: TGTGCCTGGACTGTAAATAACCTACACGAGCAGTACTTC. This gives the protein CAWTVNNLHEQYF. The CDR3, completed at both ends by the reference TRBV30 and TRBJ2-7 genes, gives the full variable domain SQTIHQWPATLVQPVGSPLSLECTVEGTSNPNLYWYRQAAGRGLQLLFYSVGIGQISSEVPQNLSASRPQDRQFILSSKKLLLSDSGFYLCAWTVNNLHEQYFGPGTRLTVT.